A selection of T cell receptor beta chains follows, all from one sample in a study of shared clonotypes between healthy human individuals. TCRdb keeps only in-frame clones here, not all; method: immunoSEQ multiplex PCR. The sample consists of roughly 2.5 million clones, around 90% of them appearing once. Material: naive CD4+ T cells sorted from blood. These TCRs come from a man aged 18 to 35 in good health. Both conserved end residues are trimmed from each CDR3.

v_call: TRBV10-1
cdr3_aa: ASSGTGLNTEAF

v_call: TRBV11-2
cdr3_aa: ASSLRAVNTEAF

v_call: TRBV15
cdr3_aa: ATSNFEGYGYT

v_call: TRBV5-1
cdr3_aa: ASSRSGEAAQGRY

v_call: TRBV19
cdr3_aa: ASSISGRDNSPLH

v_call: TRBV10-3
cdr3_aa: AISEGALLISYEQY

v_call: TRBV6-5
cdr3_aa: ASSHTDLAKNIQY

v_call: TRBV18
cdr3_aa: ASSPPAGSYEQY

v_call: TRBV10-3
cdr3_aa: AITTGVNTGELF

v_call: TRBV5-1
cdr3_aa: ASSLVSRETQY

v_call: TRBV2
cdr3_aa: ASSDRQGSNQPQH

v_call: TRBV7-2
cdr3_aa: ASSLKNTGELF

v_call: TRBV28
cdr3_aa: ASSSLSYEQY

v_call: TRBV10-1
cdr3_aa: ASSESSGTGELF

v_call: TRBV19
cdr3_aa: ASNEGNGSGANVLT

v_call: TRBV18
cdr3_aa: ASSPSGNNEKLF

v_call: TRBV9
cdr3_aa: ASSIRDIGDIQY

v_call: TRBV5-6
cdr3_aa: ASSLGRAVSGNTIY

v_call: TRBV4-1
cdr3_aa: ASSPQGYWDGDEQY

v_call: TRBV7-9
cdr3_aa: ASSLLAGGLTDTQY

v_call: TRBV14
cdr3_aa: ASSQVRDGEQF

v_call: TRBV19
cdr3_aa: ASTSGTGVGKLF

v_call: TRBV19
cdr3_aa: ASSMGDRYYEQY

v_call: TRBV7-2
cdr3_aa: ASSLPGNTIY

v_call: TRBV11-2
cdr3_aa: ASSFAGIYEQY

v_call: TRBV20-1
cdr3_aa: SARDPTGYT

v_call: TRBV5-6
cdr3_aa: ASSLLGGAAYGYT

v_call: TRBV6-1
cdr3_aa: ASTPKLTGVGYT

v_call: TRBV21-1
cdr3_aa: ASSKVFESFNNEQF

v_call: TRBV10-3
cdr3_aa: AISESMPPSQY

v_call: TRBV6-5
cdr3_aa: ASGGSGRPHGTQY